The 20 T cell receptor beta chains below all came from one sample that was sequenced in a study of blood T cell repertoires in COVID-19. TCRdb's table, derived via immunoSEQ multiplex PCR, lists solely in-frame clones and lacks some. In the table there are about 100,000 clones, around 87% of which are singletons. Sample: peripheral blood. The receptors shown here come from a human donor in a cohort sampled during active COVID-19.

The chain links TRBV7-9 to TRBJ2-4, with TRBD1 identical over 9 bases. The CDR3 consists of 16 residues. Unmatched junction bases numbered 7, after V lost 5 bases and J lost 2 bases. Germline CDR1 and CDR2: SEHNR and FQNEAQ (reference sequence). The CDR3 is CASSRTGGRTKNIQYF. The CDR3 bases are TGTGCCAGCAGCCGTACAGGGGGCCGGACCAAAAACATTCAGTACTTC.

The CDR3, as DNA: TGTGCCAGCAGTTCCAGTTCGTCCACTGAAGCTTTCTTT. As protein: CASSSSSSTEAFF. The genes are TRBV6-5 and TRBJ1-1; the D is unclear. Germline CDR1 is MNHEY and CDR2 is SVGAGI. The CDR3 extends over 13 amino acids. V was pared by 4 bases and J by 4 bases, with 10 bases between.

The chain couples TRBV5-6 to TRBJ2-3; tentatively, D is TRBD2 (6 bases). CDR3 size: 17 residues. V shed 2 bases and J shed 6 bases, with 22 bases lying between them. Germline V gives CDR1 SGHDT, CDR2 YYEEEE. CDR3 region: CASSLPGDWGWSDTQYF. The CDR3 DNA reads as TGTGCCAGCAGCTTACCGGGAGATTGGGGGTGGTCGGATACGCAGTATTTT. Together with reference TRBV5-6 and TRBJ2-3, the CDR3 gives the full variable domain: DAGVTQSPTHLIKTRGQQVTLRCSPKSGHDTVSWYQQALGQGPQFIFQYYEEEERQRGNFPDRFSGHQFPNYSSELNVNALLLGDSALYLCASSLPGDWGWSDTQYFGPGTRLTVL.

V gene TRBV29-1 combines with J gene TRBJ2-3, with TRBD2 identical over 14 bases. The length of the CDR3 is 17 residues. The J segment lost 2 bases and the V segment lost 2 bases, leaving 6 bases of the junction unmatched. Germline V CDR1 and CDR2: SQVTM, ANQGSEA. The chain's CDR3 is CSVEPGLAGDYTDTQYF. As DNA, the CDR3 is TGCAGCGTTGAACCGGGACTAGCGGGAGACTACACAGATACGCAGTATTTT.

The CDR3 here is CASSRRTGDPGWFEQYF. DNA of the CDR3: TGTGCCAGCAGCCGCCGGACAGGGGACCCGGGGTGGTTCGAGCAGTACTTC. This sequence joins TRBV5-8 and TRBJ2-7; 9 bases agree with TRBD1. CDR1 is SGHTS, CDR2 YDEGEE, per germline. This CDR3 contains 17 residues. V gave up 4 bases and J gave up 6 bases; unmatched junction bases: 17.

This chain connects TRBV7-9 to TRBJ2-2; TRBD1 is a possible D gene (5 bases). The CDR3 is 14 amino acids. Germline V CDR1 and CDR2: SEHNR, FQNEAQ (reference sequence). V was shortened by 5 bases and J by 1 base, with 8 bases between the two germline ends. CDR3: CASSPGQNTGELFF. As DNA, the CDR3 is TGTGCCAGCAGCCCAGGACAGAACACCGGGGAGCTGTTTTTT. The full variable domain, completed using reference TRBV7-9 and TRBJ2-2, is DTGVSQNPRHKITKRGQNVTFRCDPISEHNRLYWYRQTLGQGPEFLTYFQNEAQLEKSRLLSDRFSAERPKGSFSTLEIQRTEQGDSAMYLCASSPGQNTGELFFGEGSRLTVL.

V is TRBV2 and J is TRBJ1-3; no clear D gene. Trimming stripped 5 bases from V and 4 bases from J, with 6 bases between. Germline-derived CDR1 and CDR2 are SNHLY and FYNNEI. The length of the CDR3 is 12 residues. CDR3 sequence (DNA): TGTGCCAGCAGTTATACAGGAAACACCATATATTTT. Protein product: CASSYTGNTIYF.

V and J are TRBV6-2 or TRBV6-3 and TRBJ1-2; weak D call: TRBD1 (5 bases). Trimming stripped 3 bases from V and 8 bases from J, with 13 bases between. The germline V gene encodes CDR1 MNHEY and CDR2 SVGEGT. The CDR3 is made up of 13 amino acids. CDR3: CASSYRAGRGYTF. The CDR3, as DNA: TGTGCCAGCAGTTATCGGGCAGGGCGAGGCTACACCTTC.

The genes are TRBV7-9 and TRBJ2-1; TRBD2 might be the D (5 bases). Between the trimmed V and J ends, which lost 5 bases and 5 bases, there was a span of 16 bases. Germline values: CDR1 SEHNR, CDR2 FQNEAQ (reference sequence). The CDR3 extends over 15 amino acids. The CDR3 nucleotides read TGTGCCAGCAGCCCCGGCCTAGCATTAAACAATGAGCAGTTCTTC. Encoded protein: CASSPGLALNNEQFF.

This clone was recorded a few times. The V gene is TRBV21-1, the J gene TRBJ2-7; the table's D call, TRBD2, has no DNA check behind it. TRBV21-1 counts as a pseudogene. This CDR3 is 15 amino acids long. The CDR3 loop reads CASSILLCSTYEQYF. The DNA of the CDR3 is TGTGCCAGCAGCATACTACTCTGCTCCACTTACGAGCAGTACTTC.

V and J are TRBV7-9 and TRBJ2-7; 11 bases align to TRBD1. Germline trimming cut 3 bases from V and 7 bases from J; bases unmatched to any gene: 5. This CDR3 region has 14 residues. Germline values: CDR1 SEHNR, CDR2 FQNEAQ (reference sequence). The chain's CDR3 is CASSLDRGREEQYF. The CDR3 nucleotides read TGTGCCAGCAGCTTGGACAGGGGGCGCGAGGAGCAGTACTTC.

V gene TRBV7-6 combines with J gene TRBJ2-2, with 11 bases lining up with TRBD2. The CDR3 sequence is 19 residues long. Germline V lookup: CDR1 SGHVS, CDR2 FNYEAQ. Germline trimming cut 6 bases from V and 1 base from J; bases unmatched to any gene: 13. The CDR3 nucleotides are TGTGCCAGCAGTTCTCTAGCGGGAGGCCCGCGAGGGAACACCGGGGAGCTGTTTTTT. This codes for CASSSLAGGPRGNTGELFF.

V is TRBV7-9 and J is TRBJ2-1; 11 bases line up with TRBD2. The CDR3 covers 16 residues. Germline CDR1 SEHNR, CDR2 FQNEAQ (reference sequence). J was trimmed by 6 bases and V by 3 bases; bases with no gene match: 7. CDR3: CASSFPGSGRANEQFF. The CDR3 DNA follows: TGTGCCAGCAGCTTTCCGGGTAGCGGGAGGGCCAATGAGCAGTTCTTC.

The CDR3 sequence: CASSRYSGITGANVLTF. Here the CDR3 DNA reads TGTGCCAGCAGCCGCTATAGCGGGATAACTGGGGCCAACGTCCTGACTTTC. The chain joins TRBV3-1 (or the pseudogene TRBV3-2) to TRBJ2-6, with 8 bases fitting TRBD2. With V trimmed by 4 bases and J by 2 bases, 7 bases remained unmatched. The germline V gene encodes CDR1 LGHDT and CDR2 YNNKEL (reference sequence). The CDR3 runs 17 residues.

The genes are TRBV5-1 and TRBJ1-4; a possible D gene is TRBD1 (6 bases). Germline V gene sequence: CDR1 SGHRS, CDR2 YFSETQ. V lost 0 bases, J lost 5 bases, and 14 bases lay in between. The CDR3 has 16 amino acids. DNA for the CDR3: TGCGCCAGCAGCTTGGCCCCGGACAGAACAAATGAAAAACTGTTTTTT. This codes for CASSLAPDRTNEKLFF. Based on the CDR3 plus reference TRBV5-1 and TRBJ1-4, the full variable domain is KAGVTQTPRYLIKTRGQQVTLSCSPISGHRSVSWYQQTPGQGLQFLFEYFSETQRNKGNFPGRFSGRQFSNSRSEMNVSTLELGDSALYLCASSLAPDRTNEKLFFGSGTQLSVL.

This clone has a single count. The chain is built from TRBV4-1 and TRBJ1-1, with 10 bases identical to TRBD1. The CDR3 sequence is 14 residues long. V was pared by 2 bases and J by 5 bases, with 2 bases of the junction left unmatched. Germline assignment: CDR1 MGHRA and CDR2 YSYEKL. Here the CDR3 reads CASSQPGQGTEAFF. CDR3 in DNA: TGCGCCAGCAGCCAACCGGGACAGGGGACTGAAGCTTTCTTT.

This chain uses TRBV6-2 or TRBV6-3 with TRBJ2-2, with D tentatively TRBD1 (5 bases). The CDR3 has 16 amino acids. Trimming removed 2 bases from V and 7 bases from J, with 17 bases in between. Germline V gene lookup returns CDR1 MNHEY and CDR2 SVGEGT. The CDR3 region has the DNA TGTGCCAGCAGTTACATAGAGGCAGGGCCGTTCGGGGAGCTGTTTTTT. This translates into CASSYIEAGPFGELFF.

This chain uses TRBV9 with TRBJ2-7, with D maybe TRBD2 (5 bases). The germline V and J ends were trimmed by 5 bases and 0 bases, with 9 bases remaining between them. Germline V CDR1 and CDR2: SGDLS, YYNGEE. The CDR3 loop spans 13 amino acids. The CDR3 loop reads CASSSALSYEQYF. Here the CDR3 DNA reads TGTGCCAGCAGTAGCGCCCTCTCCTACGAGCAGTACTTC.

In this sample, this clone turned up once. The chain joins TRBV9 to TRBJ2-7; 10 bases line up with TRBD1. Per germline, CDR1 SGDLS and CDR2 YYNGEE. The CDR3 sequence is 15 residues long. The ends lost 0 bases at V and 5 bases at J; junction bases unmatched: 5. CDR3 DNA: TGTGCCAGCAGCGTAGGGGGGACAGGGGCGGACGAGCAGTACTTC. As protein: CASSVGGTGADEQYF.

The rearrangement joins TRBV7-9 to TRBJ1-6; D uncertain. The V end was cut by 5 bases, the J end by 5 bases, with 10 bases between. The CDR3 runs 14 residues. Germline lookup yields CDR1 SEHNR and CDR2 FQNEAQ (reference sequence). The CDR3 protein is CASSHSGDNSPLHF. The CDR3 nucleotides are TGTGCCAGCAGCCACTCCGGGGATAATTCACCCCTCCACTTT.